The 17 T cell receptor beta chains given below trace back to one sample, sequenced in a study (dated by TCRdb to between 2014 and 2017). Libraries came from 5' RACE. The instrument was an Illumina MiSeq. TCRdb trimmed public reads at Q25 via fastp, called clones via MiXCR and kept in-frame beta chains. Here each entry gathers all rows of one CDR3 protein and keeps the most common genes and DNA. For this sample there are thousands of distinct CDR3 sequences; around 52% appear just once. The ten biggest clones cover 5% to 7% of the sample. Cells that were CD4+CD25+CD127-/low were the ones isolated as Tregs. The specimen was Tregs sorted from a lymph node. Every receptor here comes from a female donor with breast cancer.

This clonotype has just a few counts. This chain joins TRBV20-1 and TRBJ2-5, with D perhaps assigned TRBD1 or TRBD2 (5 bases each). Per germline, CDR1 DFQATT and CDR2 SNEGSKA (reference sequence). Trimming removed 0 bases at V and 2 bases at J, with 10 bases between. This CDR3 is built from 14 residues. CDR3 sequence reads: CSARDEGSQETQYF. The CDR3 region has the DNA TGCAGTGCTAGAGACGAGGGGTCTCAAGAGACCCAGTACTTC.

The CDR3 spells CASSSGPLSSPLHF. Written as DNA, the CDR3 is TGTGCCAGCAGTTCAGGTCCACTGAGTTCACCCCTCCACTTT. This sequence joins TRBV6-5 and TRBJ1-6; no definite D call. The CDR3 loop spans 14 amino acids. Germline V gene lookup returns CDR1 MNHEY and CDR2 SVGAGI. With 4 bases removed from V and 9 bases from J, the gap between germline ends came to 13 bases.

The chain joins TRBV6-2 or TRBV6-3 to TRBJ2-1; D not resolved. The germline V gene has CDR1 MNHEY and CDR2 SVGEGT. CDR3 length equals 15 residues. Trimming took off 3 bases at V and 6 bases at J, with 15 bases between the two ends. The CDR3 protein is CASSYWSPFSNEQFF. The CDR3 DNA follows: TGTGCCAGCAGTTATTGGTCCCCATTTTCCAATGAGCAGTTCTTC.

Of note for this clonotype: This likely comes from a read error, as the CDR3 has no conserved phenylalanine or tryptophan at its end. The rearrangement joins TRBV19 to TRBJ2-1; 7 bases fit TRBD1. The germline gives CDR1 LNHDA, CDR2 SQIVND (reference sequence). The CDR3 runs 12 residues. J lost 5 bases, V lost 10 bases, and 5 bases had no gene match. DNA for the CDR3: TGTGCCACATGGACAGGAAACAATGAGCAGTTCATC. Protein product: CATWTGNNEQFI.

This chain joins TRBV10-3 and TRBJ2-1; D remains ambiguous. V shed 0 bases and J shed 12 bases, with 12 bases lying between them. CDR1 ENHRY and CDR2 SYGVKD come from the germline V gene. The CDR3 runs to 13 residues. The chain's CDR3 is CAISESFEAPQFF. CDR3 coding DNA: TGTGCCATCAGTGAGTCGTTTGAGGCCCCGCAGTTCTTC.

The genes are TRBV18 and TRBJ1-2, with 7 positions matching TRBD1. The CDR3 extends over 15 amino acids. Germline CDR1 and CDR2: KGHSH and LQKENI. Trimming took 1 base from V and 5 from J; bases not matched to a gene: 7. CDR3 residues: CASSPLRGTEYGYTF. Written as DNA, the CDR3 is TGTGCCAGCTCACCACTCCGGGGGACAGAGTATGGCTACACCTTC.

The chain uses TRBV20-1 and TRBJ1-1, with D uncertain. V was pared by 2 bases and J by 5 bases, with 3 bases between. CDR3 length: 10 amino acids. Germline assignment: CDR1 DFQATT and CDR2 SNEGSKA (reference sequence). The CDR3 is CSARWTEAFF. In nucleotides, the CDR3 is TGCAGTGCTAGATGGACTGAAGCTTTCTTT.

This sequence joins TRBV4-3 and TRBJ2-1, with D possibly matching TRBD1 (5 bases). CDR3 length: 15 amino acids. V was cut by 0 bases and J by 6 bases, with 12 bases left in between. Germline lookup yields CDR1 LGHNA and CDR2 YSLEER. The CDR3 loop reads CASSQDGHLPNEQFF. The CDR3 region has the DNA TGCGCCAGCAGCCAAGACGGACACCTCCCCAATGAGCAGTTCTTC.

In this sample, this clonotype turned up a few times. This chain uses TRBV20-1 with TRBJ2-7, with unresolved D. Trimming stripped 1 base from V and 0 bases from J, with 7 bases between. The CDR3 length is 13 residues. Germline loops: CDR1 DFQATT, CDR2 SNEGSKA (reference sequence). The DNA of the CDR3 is TGCAGTGCTAGAGCCATTCTCTCCTACGAGCAGTACGTC. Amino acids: CSARAILSYEQYV.

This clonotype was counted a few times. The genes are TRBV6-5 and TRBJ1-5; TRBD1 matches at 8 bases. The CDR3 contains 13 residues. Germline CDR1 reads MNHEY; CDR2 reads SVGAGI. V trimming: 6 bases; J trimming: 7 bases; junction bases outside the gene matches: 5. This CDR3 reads CASSLDRGQPQHF. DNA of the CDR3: TGTGCCAGCAGCCTCGACAGGGGCCAGCCCCAGCATTTT.

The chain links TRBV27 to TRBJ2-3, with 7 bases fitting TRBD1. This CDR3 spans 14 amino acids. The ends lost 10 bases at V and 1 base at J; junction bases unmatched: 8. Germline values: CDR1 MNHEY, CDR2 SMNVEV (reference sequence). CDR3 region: CATIRGQGTDTQYF. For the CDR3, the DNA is TGTGCCACCATACGCGGACAGGGCACAGATACGCAGTATTTT.

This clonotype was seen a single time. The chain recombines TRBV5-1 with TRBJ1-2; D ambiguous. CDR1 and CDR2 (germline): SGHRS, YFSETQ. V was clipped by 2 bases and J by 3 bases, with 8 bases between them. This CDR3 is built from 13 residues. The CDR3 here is CASSLTPDYGYTF. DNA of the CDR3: TGCGCCAGCAGCTTAACGCCCGACTATGGCTACACCTTC.

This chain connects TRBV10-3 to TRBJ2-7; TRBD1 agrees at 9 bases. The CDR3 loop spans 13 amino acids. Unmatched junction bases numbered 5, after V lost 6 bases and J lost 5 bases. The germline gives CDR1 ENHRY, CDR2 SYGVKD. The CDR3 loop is CAIRTGTGHEQYF. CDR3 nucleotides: TGTGCCATCAGGACCGGGACAGGGCACGAGCAGTACTTC.

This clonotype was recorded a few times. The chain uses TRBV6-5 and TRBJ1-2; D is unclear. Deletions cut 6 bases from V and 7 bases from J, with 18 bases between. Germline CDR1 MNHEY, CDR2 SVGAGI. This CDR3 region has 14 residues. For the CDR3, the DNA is TGTGCCAGCAGAGCGACGACTCTCTTGGGTGGCTACACCTTC. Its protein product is CASRATTLLGGYTF.

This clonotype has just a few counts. The CDR3 coding sequence is TGTGCCAGCAGTTACTCGGGCAGAACTAACTATGGCTACACCTTC. This translates into CASSYSGRTNYGYTF. The V gene is TRBV6-5, the J gene TRBJ1-2; D unclear. CDR3 length: 15 residues. V was pared by 0 bases and J by 0 bases, with 8 bases between. Germline V gene data show CDR1 as MNHEY and CDR2 as SVGAGI.

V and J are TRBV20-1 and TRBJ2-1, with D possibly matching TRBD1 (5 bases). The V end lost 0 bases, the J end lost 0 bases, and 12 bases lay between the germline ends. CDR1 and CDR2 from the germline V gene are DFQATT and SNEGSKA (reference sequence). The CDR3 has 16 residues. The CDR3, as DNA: TGCAGTGCTAGAGATGGGGCGGCGGACTCCTACAATGAGCAGTTCTTC. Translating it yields CSARDGAADSYNEQFF.

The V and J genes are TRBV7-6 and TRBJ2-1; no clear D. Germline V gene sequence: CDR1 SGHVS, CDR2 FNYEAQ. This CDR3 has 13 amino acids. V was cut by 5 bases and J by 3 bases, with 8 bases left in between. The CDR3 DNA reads TGTGCCAGCAGCCCCCACCGCTACAATGAGCAGTTCTTC. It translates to CASSPHRYNEQFF. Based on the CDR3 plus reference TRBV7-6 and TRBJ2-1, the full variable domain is GAGVSQSPRYKVTKRGQDVALRCDPISGHVSLYWYRQALGQGPEFLTYFNYEAQQDKSGLPNDRFSAERPEGSISTLTIQRTEQRDSAMYRCASSPHRYNEQFFGPGTRLTVL.